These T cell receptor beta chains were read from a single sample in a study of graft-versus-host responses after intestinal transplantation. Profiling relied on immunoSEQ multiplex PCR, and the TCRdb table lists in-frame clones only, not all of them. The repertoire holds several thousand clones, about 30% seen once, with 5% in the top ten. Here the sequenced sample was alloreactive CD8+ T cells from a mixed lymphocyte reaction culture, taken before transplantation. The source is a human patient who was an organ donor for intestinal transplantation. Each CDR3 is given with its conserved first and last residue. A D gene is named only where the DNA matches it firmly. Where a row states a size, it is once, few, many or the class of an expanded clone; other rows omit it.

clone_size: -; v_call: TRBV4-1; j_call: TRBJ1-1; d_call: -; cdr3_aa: CASSQNQFRLWHGGREREAFF; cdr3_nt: TGCGCCAGCAGCCAAAACCAATTTCGCTTATGGCACGGGGGGAGGGAGAGGGAAGCTTTCTTT
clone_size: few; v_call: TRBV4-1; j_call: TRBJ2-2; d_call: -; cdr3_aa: CASSQDRTYPGELFF; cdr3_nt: TGCGCCAGCAGCCAAGACCGGACATACCCCGGGGAGCTGTTTTTT
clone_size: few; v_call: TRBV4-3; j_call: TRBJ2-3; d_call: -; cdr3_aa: CASSQEPFSTDTQYF; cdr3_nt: TGCGCCAGCAGCCAAGAGCCCTTTAGCACAGATACGCAGTATTTT
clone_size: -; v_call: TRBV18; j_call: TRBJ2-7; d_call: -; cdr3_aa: CASSLTLDLSYEQYF; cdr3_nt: TGTGCCAGCTCACTTACCCTCGACCTCTCCTACGAGCAGTACTTC
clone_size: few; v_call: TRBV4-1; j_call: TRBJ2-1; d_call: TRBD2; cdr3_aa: CASSLLAGGPYEQFF; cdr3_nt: TGCGCCAGCAGCCTACTAGCGGGAGGGCCCTATGAGCAGTTCTTC
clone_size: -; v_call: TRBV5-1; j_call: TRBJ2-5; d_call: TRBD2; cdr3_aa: CASSWTSGGAETQYF; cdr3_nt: TGCGCCAGCAGCTGGACTAGCGGGGGGGCCGAGACCCAGTACTTC
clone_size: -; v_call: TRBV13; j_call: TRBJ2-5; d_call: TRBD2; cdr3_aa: CARSSTPHSGGAYETQYF; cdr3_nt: TGTGCCCGCAGCTCCACCCCCCATAGCGGGGGGGCTTATGAGACCCAGTACTTC
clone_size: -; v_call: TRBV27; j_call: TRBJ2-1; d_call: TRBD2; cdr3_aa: CASSLGTSGYNEQFF; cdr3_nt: TGTGCCAGCAGTTTGGGAACTAGCGGCTACAATGAGCAGTTCTTC
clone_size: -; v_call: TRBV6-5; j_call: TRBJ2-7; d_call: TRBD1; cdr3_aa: CASRPAGTDYYEQYF; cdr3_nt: TGTGCCAGCAGACCCGCCGGGACAGATTACTACGAGCAGTACTTC
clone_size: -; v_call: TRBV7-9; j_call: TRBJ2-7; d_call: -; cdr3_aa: CASSLESSYEQYF; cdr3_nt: TGTGCCAGCAGCTTAGAGTCCTCCTACGAGCAGTACTTC
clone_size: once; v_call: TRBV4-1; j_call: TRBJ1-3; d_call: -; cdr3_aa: CASSPGGLMISSGNTIYF; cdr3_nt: TGCGCCAGCAGCCCGGGGGGGTTAATGATCAGCTCTGGAAACACCATATATTTT
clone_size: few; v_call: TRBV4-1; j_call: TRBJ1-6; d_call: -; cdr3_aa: CASSQDQGYNSPLHF; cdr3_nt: TGCGCCAGCAGCCAAGATCAGGGTTATAATTCACCCCTCCACTTT
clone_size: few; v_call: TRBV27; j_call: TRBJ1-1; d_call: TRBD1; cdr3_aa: CASSWDRVNTEAFF; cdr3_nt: TGTGCCAGCAGTTGGGACAGGGTGAACACTGAAGCTTTCTTT
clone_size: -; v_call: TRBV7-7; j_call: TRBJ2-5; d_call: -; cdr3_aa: CASSLGQETQYF; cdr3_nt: TGTGCCAGCAGCTTAGGCCAAGAGACCCAGTACTTC
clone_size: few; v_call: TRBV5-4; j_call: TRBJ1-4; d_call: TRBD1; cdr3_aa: CASSFGEQGGEKLFF; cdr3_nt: TGTGCCAGCAGCTTCGGGGAACAGGGGGGTGAAAAACTGTTTTTT
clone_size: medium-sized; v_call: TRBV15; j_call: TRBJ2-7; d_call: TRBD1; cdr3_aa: CATSTGTGAYEQYF; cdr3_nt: TGTGCCACCAGCACGGGGACAGGGGCTTACGAGCAGTACTTC
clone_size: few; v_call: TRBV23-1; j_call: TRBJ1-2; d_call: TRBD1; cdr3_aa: CASTQGSGQGLYGYTF; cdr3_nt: TGCGCCAGCACCCAAGGATCGGGACAGGGCCTATATGGCTACACCTTC
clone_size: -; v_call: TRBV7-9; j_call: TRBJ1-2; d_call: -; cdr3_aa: CASSPETVPQAF; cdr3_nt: TGTGCCAGCAGCCCGGAGACGGTTCCCCAGGCCTTC
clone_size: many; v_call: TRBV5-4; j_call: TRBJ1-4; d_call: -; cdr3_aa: CASSIVATNEKLFF; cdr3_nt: TGTGCCAGCAGCATAGTAGCAACTAATGAAAAACTGTTTTTT
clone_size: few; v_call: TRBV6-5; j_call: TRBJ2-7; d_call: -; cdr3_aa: CASSYSVYYEQYF; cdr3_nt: TGTGCCAGCAGTTACTCAGTTTATTACGAGCAGTACTTC
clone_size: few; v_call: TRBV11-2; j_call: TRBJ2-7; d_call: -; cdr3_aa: CASSEESSSYEQYF; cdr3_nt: TGTGCCAGCAGTGAAGAATCATCCTCCTACGAGCAGTACTTC
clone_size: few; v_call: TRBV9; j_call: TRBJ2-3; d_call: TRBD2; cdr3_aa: CASSVVGGGRTDTQYF; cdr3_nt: TGTGCCAGCAGCGTAGTCGGGGGGGGCCGGACAGATACGCAGTATTTT
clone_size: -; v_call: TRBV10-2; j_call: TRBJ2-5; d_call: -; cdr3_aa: CASSDPTAIPETQYF; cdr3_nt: TGCGCCAGCAGTGACCCTACAGCGATTCCGGAGACCCAGTACTTC
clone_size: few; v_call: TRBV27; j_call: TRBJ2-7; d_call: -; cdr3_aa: CASSLSRGEQYF; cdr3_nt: TGTGCCAGCAGTTTATCGAGGGGGGAGCAGTACTTC
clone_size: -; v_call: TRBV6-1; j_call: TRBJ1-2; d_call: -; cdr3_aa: CAISESLEDLTNYGYTF; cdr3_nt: TGTGCCATCAGTGAGTCCTTGGAGGATCTGACTAACTATGGCTACACCTTC
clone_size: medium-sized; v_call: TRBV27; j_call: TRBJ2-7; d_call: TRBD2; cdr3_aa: CASSPLGTSGSNEQYF; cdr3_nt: TGTGCCAGCAGTCCCCTCGGGACTAGCGGGAGCAACGAGCAGTACTTC
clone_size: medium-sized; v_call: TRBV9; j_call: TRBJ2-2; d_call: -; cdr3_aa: CASSVYPGQNTGELFF; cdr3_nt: TGTGCCAGCAGCGTATATCCGGGACAAAACACCGGGGAGCTGTTTTTT
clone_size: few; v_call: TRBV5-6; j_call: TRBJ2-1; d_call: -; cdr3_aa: CASSFAAGYNEQFF; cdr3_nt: TGTGCCAGCAGCTTTGCGGCAGGGTACAATGAGCAGTTCTTC
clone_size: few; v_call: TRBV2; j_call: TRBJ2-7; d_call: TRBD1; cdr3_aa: CASSTTWDRVLDEQYF; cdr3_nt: TGTGCCAGCAGTACTACTTGGGACAGGGTTTTGGACGAGCAGTACTTC
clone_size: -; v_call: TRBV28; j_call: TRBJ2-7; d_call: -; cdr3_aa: CASSEESSSYEQYF; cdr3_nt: TGTGCCAGCAGTGAAGAATCATCCTCCTACGAGCAGTACTTC
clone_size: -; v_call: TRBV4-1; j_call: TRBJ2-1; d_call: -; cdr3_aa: CASSQVGGYVGRARNEQFF; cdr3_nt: TGCGCCAGCAGCCAAGTCGGGGGCTATGTCGGTCGGGCGAGGAATGAGCAGTTCTTC
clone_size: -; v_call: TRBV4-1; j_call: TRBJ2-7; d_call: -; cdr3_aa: CASSGGRGEQYF; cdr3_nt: TGCGCCAGCAGCGGGGGGCGGGGCGAGCAGTACTTC
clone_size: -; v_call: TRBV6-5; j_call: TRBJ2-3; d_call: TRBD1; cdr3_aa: CASSYMDRGSDTQYF; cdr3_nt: TGTGCCAGCAGTTACATGGACAGGGGTTCGGATACGCAGTATTTT
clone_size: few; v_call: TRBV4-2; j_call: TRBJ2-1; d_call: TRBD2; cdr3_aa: CASSQVRGSSYNEQFF; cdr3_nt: TGTGCCAGCAGCCAAGTGCGCGGGAGCTCCTACAATGAGCAGTTCTTC
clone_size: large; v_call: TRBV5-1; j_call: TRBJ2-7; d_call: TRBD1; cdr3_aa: CASSLGQGAYEQYF; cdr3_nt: TGCGCCAGCAGCTTGGGACAGGGGGCGTACGAGCAGTACTTC
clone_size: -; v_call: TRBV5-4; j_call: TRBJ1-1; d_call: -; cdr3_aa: CASSLTGNTEAFF; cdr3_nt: TGTGCCAGCAGCTTGACAGGGAACACTGAAGCTTTCTTT
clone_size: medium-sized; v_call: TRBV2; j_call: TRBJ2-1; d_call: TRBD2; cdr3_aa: CASLREPGLAGVSNEQFF; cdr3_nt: TGTGCCAGCTTACGGGAACCGGGACTAGCGGGAGTTTCGAATGAGCAGTTCTTC
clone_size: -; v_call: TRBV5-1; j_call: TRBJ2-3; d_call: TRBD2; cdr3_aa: CASSLGRGATDTQYF; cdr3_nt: TGCGCCAGCTCCCTGGGGAGGGGCGCGACAGATACGCAGTATTTT
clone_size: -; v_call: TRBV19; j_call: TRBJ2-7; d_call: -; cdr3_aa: CASSIGSSETYEQYF; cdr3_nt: TGTGCCAGTAGTATAGGCAGTAGCGAAACCTACGAGCAGTACTTC
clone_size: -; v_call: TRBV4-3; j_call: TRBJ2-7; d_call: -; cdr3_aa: CASSQARAGFYEQYF; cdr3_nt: TGCGCCAGCAGCCAAGCTCGAGCGGGTTTCTACGAGCAGTACTTC
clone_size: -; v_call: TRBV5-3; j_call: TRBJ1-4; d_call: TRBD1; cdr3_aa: CASSLDRADEKLFF; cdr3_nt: TGTGCCAGCAGCTTAGACAGGGCGGATGAAAAACTGTTTTTT
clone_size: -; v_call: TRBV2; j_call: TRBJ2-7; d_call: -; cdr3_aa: CASSDPRSSYEQYF; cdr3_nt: TGTGCCAGCAGTGACCCAAGGAGCTCCTACGAGCAGTACTTC
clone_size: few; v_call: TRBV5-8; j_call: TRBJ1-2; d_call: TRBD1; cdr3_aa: CASSQDGPPGGNYGYTF; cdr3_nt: TGCGCCAGCAGCCAAGATGGTCCTCCAGGGGGTAACTATGGCTACACCTTC
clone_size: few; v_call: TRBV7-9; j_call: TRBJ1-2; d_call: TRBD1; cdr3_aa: CASSLDRGYGYTF; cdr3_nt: TGTGCCAGCAGCTTAGACAGGGGGTATGGCTACACCTTC